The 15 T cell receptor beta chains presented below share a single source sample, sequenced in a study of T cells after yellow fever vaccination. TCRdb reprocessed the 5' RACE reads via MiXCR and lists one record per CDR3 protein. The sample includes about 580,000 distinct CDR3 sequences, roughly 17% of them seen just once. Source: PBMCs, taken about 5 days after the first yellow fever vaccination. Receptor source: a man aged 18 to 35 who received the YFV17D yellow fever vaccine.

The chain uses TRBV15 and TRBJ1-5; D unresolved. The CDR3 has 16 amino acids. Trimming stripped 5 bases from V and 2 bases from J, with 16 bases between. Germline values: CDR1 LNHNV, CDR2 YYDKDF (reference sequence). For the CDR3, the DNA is TGTGCCACCAGCTTTCTGGGGATGGGTGGCAATCAGCCCCAGCATTTT. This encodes CATSFLGMGGNQPQHF.

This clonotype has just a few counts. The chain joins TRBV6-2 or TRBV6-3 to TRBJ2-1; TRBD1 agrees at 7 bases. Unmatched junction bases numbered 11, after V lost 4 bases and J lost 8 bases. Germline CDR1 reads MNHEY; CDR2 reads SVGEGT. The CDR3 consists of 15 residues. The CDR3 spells CASSSHQTGSDEQFF. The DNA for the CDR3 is TGTGCCAGCAGTTCCCACCAGACAGGGTCGGATGAGCAGTTCTTC.

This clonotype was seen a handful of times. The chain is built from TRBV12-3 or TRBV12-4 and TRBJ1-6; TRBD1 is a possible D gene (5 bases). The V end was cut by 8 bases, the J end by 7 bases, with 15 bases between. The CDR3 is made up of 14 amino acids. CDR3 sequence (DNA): TGTGCCAGCGCCACGGGACTGGCAAATTCACCCCTCCACTTT. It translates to CASATGLANSPLHF.

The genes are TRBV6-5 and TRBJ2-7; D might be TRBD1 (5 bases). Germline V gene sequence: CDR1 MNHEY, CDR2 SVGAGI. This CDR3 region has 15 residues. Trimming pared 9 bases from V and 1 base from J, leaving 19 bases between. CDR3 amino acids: CASRLGAGLSYEQYF. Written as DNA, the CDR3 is TGTGCCAGTCGGTTAGGGGCCGGCCTTTCCTACGAGCAGTACTTC.

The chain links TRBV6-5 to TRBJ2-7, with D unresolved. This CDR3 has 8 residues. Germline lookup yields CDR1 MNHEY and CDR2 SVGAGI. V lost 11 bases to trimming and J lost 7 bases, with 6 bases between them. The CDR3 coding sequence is TGTGCCGGCGTAGAGCAGTACGTC. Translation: CAGVEQYV.

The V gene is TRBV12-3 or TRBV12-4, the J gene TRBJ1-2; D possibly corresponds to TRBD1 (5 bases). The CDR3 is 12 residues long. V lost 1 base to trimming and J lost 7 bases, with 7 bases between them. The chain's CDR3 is CASSLEGSGYTF. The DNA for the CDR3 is TGTGCCAGCAGTTTAGAGGGGTCTGGCTACACCTTC.

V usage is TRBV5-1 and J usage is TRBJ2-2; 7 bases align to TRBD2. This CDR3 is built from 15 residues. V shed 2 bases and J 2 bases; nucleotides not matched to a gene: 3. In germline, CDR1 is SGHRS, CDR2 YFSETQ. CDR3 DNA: TGCGCCAGCAGCTTCGGGGGGTTCAACACCGGGGAGCTGTTTTTT. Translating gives CASSFGGFNTGELFF.

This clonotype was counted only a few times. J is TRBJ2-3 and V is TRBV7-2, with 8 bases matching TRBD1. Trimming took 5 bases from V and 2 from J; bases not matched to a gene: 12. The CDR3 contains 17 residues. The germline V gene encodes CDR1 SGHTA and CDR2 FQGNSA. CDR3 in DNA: TGTGCCAGCAGCCTAAGTTCAGGGGGCTTTTACACAGATACGCAGTATTTT. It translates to CASSLSSGGFYTDTQYF.

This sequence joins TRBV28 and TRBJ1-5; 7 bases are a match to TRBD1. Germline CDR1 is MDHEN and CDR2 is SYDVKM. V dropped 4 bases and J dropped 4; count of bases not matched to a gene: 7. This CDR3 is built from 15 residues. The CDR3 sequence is CASSSSGTANQPQHF. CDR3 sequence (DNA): TGTGCCAGCAGTTCCTCCGGGACAGCTAATCAGCCCCAGCATTTT. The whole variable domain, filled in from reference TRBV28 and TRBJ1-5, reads DVKVTQSSRYLVKRTGEKVFLECVQDMDHENMFWYRQDPGLGLRLIYFSYDVKMKEKGDIPEGYSVSREKKERFSLILESASTNQTSMYLCASSSSGTANQPQHFGDGTRLSIL.

CDR3 sequence: CASSKVENQPQHF. For the CDR3, the DNA is TGTGCCAGCAGTAAAGTAGAGAATCAGCCCCAGCATTTT. The V and J genes are TRBV6-4 and TRBJ1-5, with D uncertain. V dropped 5 bases and J dropped 4 bases, with 9 bases sitting between them. Germline V gene sequence: CDR1 MRHNA, CDR2 SNTAGT. This CDR3 region has 13 residues.

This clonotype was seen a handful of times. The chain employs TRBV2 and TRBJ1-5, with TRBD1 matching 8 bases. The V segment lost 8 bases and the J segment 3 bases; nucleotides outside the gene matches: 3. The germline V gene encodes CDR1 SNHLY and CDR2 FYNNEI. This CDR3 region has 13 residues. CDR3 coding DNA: TGTGCCAGCCAGGACAGGGACAATCAGCCCCAGCATTTT. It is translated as CASQDRDNQPQHF.

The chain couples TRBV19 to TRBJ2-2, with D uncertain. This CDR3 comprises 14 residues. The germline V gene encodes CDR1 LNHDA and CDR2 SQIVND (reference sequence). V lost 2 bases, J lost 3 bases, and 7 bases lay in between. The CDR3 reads CASSISGYTGELFF. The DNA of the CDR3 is TGTGCCAGTAGTATATCCGGGTACACCGGGGAGCTGTTTTTT.

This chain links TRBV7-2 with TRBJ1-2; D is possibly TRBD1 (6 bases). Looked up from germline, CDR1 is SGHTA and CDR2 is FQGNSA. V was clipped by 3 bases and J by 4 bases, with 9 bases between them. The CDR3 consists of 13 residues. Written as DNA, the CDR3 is TGTGCCAGCAGCTTCGACAGGACCTATGGCTACACCTTC. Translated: CASSFDRTYGYTF.

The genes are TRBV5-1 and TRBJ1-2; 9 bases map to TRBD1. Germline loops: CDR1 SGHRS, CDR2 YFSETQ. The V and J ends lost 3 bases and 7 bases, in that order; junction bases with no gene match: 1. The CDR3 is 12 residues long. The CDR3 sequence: CASSSQGAGYTF. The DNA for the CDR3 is TGCGCCAGCAGCTCACAGGGGGCTGGCTACACCTTC.

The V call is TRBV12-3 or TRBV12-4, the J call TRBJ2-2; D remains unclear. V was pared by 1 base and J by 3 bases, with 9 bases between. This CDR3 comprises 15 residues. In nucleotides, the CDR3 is TGTGCCAGCAGTTTAGTTGGACCAGACACCGGGGAGCTGTTTTTT. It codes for CASSLVGPDTGELFF.